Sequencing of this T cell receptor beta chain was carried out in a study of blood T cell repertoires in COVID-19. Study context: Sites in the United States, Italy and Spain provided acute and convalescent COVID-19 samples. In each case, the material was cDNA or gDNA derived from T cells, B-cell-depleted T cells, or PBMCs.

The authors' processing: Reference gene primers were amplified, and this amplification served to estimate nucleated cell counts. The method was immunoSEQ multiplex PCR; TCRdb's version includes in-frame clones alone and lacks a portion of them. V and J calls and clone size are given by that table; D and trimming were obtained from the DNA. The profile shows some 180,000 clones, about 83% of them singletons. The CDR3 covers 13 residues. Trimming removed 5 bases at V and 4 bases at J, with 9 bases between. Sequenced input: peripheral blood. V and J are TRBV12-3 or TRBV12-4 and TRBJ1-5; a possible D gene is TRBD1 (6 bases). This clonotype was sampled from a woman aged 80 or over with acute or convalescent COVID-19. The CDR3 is CASSRDRNQPQHF. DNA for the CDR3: TGTGCCAGCAGTCGCGACAGGAATCAGCCCCAGCATTTT.